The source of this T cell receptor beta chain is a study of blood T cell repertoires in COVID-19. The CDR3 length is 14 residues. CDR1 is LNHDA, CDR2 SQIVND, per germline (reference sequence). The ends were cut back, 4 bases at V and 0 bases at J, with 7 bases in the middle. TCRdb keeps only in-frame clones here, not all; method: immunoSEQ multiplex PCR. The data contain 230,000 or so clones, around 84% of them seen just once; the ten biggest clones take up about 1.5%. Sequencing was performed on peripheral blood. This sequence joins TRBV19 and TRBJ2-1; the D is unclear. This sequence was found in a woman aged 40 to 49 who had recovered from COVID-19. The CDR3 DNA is TGTGCCAGTAGTAATCAGGCCTCCTACAATGAGCAGTTCTTC. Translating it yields CASSNQASYNEQFF.